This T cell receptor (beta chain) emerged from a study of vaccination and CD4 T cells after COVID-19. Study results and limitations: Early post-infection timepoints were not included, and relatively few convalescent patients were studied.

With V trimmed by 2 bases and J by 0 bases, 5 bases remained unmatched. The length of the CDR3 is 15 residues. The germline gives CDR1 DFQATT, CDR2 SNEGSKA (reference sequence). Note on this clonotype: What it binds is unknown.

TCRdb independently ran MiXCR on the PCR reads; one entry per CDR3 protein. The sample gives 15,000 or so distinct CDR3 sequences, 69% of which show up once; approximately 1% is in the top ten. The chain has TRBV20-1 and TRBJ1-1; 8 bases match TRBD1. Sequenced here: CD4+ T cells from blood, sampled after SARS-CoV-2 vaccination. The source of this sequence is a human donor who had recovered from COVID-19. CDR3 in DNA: TGCAGTGCTAGATCACGGACAGGGATGAACACTGAAGCTTTCTTT. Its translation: CSARSRTGMNTEAFF.